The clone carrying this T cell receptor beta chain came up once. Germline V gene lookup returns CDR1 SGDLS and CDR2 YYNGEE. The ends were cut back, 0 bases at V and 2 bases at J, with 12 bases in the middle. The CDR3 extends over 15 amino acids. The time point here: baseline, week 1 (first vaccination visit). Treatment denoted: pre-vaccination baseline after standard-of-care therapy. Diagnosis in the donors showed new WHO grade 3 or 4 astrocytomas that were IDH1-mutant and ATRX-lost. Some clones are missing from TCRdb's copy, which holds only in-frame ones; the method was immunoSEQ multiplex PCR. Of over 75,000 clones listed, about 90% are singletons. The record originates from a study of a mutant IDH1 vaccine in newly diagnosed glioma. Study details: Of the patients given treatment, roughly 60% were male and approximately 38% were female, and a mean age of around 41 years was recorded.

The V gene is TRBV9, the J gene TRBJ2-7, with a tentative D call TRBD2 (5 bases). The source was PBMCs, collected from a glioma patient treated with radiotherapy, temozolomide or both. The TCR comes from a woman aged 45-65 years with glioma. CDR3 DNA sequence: TGTGCCAGCAGCGTAGGATGGGAGTTAGCCTACGAGCAGTACTTC. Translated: CASSVGWELAYEQYF.